The clone carrying this TCR beta chain was seen ten or more times. Its antigen is unknown. TCRdb passed the reads through MiXCR, listing each CDR3 protein once. The sample carries tens of thousands of distinct CDR3 sequences, 4% recorded once. This sample stems from a study of T cell repertoires in cytomegalovirus infection. About the study: An indication of both CMV infection and matching HLA type came from public TCR beta signatures.

Study outcomes and limitations: The cumulative frequency of public TCR beta families identified carriers of CMV plus the relevant HLA. Dominating the ex vivo response were HLA-C-restricted CMV-specific TCR beta clonotypes.

CDR1 and CDR2 from the germline V gene are LNHDA and SQIVND (reference sequence). Deletions cut 5 bases from V and 0 bases from J, with 10 bases between. The CDR3 consists of 15 residues. This TCR derives from a human donor in good health (CMV status not recorded). Some clones in this sample may be carry-over from other donors' samples. The V call is TRBV19, the J call TRBJ2-2, with no clear D. Sequenced material: PBMCs. CDR3 nucleotide sequence: TGTGCCAGTAGTGGGTACGAAGCGAACACCGGGGAGCTGTTTTTT. The encoded protein is CASSGYEANTGELFF.